This is a list of T cell receptor beta chains from one sample in a study of shared T cell receptors in the human thymus. Generated by immunoSEQ multiplex PCR, the TCRdb table keeps only in-frame clones and is missing some. The repertoire holds 450,000 to 650,000 clones, with about 84% as singletons. In addition, the sample was reused for a study of human thymus T cells.

Sequencing used thymocytes. These receptors were taken from a boy less than two years old with a congenital heart defect. The CDR3 runs from the conserved cysteine through the conserved F or W. Each record gives: J gene, V gene, clone size, D gene, CDR3 DNA, CDR3 protein. The D gene is left open where the match is weak. Rows give clone size only sometimes, using once, few, many, or a class for an expanded clone.

j_call: TRBJ2-7
v_call: TRBV29-1
clone_size: few
d_call: .
cdr3_nt: TGCAGCGTTGCAATCAGGGGATCCTACGAGCAGTACTTC
cdr3_aa: CSVAIRGSYEQYF

j_call: TRBJ2-2
v_call: TRBV1
clone_size: .
d_call: .
cdr3_nt: TGCACCAGCAGCCACCGAGGACTAGCGGGAGTTACCGGGGAGCTGTTTTTT
cdr3_aa: CTSSHRGLAGVTGELFF

j_call: TRBJ1-1
v_call: TRBV27
clone_size: .
d_call: TRBD1
cdr3_nt: TGTGCCAGCAGTCCTGGAGGCCGCAGGGGGGCGGCTGAAGCTTTCTTT
cdr3_aa: CASSPGGRRGAAEAFF

j_call: TRBJ1-2
v_call: TRBV27
clone_size: .
d_call: .
cdr3_nt: TGTGCCAGCAGAACAGGGTTAGGCTACACCTTC
cdr3_aa: CASRTGLGYTF

j_call: TRBJ2-7
v_call: TRBV11-2
clone_size: .
d_call: TRBD2
cdr3_nt: TGTGCCAGCAGCTTTCCTAGCGGGATTGGCGAGCAGTACTTC
cdr3_aa: CASSFPSGIGEQYF

j_call: TRBJ2-3
v_call: TRBV11-3
clone_size: .
d_call: .
cdr3_nt: TGTGCCAGCAGCTTAAAATGGTCGGTCGCAGATACGCAGTATTTT
cdr3_aa: CASSLKWSVADTQYF

j_call: TRBJ2-7
v_call: TRBV7-9
clone_size: .
d_call: TRBD2
cdr3_nt: TGTGCCAGCAGCTTATGGGTCGAGCGGGAGATCTCCTACGAGCAGTACTTC
cdr3_aa: CASSLWVEREISYEQYF

j_call: TRBJ1-3
v_call: TRBV30
clone_size: .
d_call: .
cdr3_nt: TGTGCCTGGAAAGCGGGCCACTCTGGAAACACCATATATTTT
cdr3_aa: CAWKAGHSGNTIYF

j_call: TRBJ2-1
v_call: TRBV19
clone_size: few
d_call: TRBD1
cdr3_nt: TGTGCCAGTAGTATTGTAGGACAGGGAAAAAGGAATGAGCAGTTCTTC
cdr3_aa: CASSIVGQGKRNEQFF

j_call: TRBJ1-3
v_call: TRBV25-1
clone_size: few
d_call: .
cdr3_nt: TGTGCCAGCAGTGAAAAGGGGTCCGCTCGATCTGGGAACACCATATATTTT
cdr3_aa: CASSEKGSARSGNTIYF

j_call: TRBJ2-7
v_call: TRBV7-7
clone_size: .
d_call: TRBD1
cdr3_nt: TGTGCCAGCAGCCACCGGGACAGGGGTTACGAGCAGTACTTC
cdr3_aa: CASSHRDRGYEQYF

j_call: TRBJ2-7
v_call: TRBV7-6
clone_size: .
d_call: .
cdr3_nt: TGTGCCAGCAGCTCGCTAGAAGGCGAGCAGTACTTC
cdr3_aa: CASSSLEGEQYF

j_call: TRBJ2-3
v_call: TRBV6-7
clone_size: .
d_call: .
cdr3_nt: TGTGCCAGCAGTTACGGAGATAGCACAGATACGCAGTATTTT
cdr3_aa: CASSYGDSTDTQYF

j_call: TRBJ2-7
v_call: TRBV6-1
clone_size: .
d_call: .
cdr3_nt: TGTGCCAGCTCTGAGGGTAGCCCAGGGGTATACGAGCAGTACTTC
cdr3_aa: CASSEGSPGVYEQYF